Following are 26 T cell receptor beta chains from one sample sequenced in a study of response to subunit inactivated influenza vaccine (dated by TCRdb to 2017 to 2018). Libraries came from RT-PCR. Reads for this sample came from an Illumina HiSeq 2500. In TCRdb, the public reads were trimmed at Q25 with fastp and aligned with MiXCR, with productive beta chains retained. A single entry per CDR3 protein holds the most common genes and DNA from its merged rows. The sample table records hundreds of thousands of distinct CDR3 sequences; roughly 20% of these occur just once. In total, the top ten clones hold under 13% of the sample. The sequenced sample was PBMCs from blood, obtained around 5 days after vaccination. The receptors were gathered from a man between 45 and 60 years old who received an inactivated influenza vaccine. Donor details come from another sample of the same person, matched by shared clones.

The rearrangement links TRBV29-1 to TRBJ2-1, with TRBD1 identical over 9 bases. This CDR3 comprises 15 residues. Germline loops: CDR1 SQVTM, CDR2 ANQGSEA. V was pared by 7 bases and J by 8 bases, with 15 bases of the junction left unmatched. The CDR3 DNA follows: TGCAGCGCCAAGCGCGGGACAGGGAGTAGCGATGAGCAGTTCTTC. Translation: CSAKRGTGSSDEQFF.

The rearrangement links TRBV20-1 to TRBJ1-5; possible D gene TRBD1, 6 bases. Germline V gives CDR1 DFQATT, CDR2 SNEGSKA (reference sequence). Trimming stripped 0 bases from V and 5 bases from J, with 14 bases between. The length of the CDR3 is 15 residues. CDR3 protein: CSARELGGGYQPQHF. In DNA form, the CDR3 reads TGCAGTGCTAGAGAGCTTGGAGGGGGGTATCAGCCCCAGCATTTT.

This clonotype has only a few counts. The V and J genes are TRBV27 and TRBJ2-1; 8 bases are a match to TRBD2. Unmatched junction bases numbered 17, after V lost 5 bases and J lost 8 bases. CDR3 length: 17 amino acids. Germline CDR1 MNHEY, CDR2 SMNVEV (reference sequence). The DNA of the CDR3 is TGTGCCAGCAGTCCCTTAGTAGGAGCGGGAGTCGCTCATGAGCAGTTCTTC. Translating gives CASSPLVGAGVAHEQFF.

The chain employs TRBV5-1 and TRBJ2-3, with 10 bases aligning to TRBD2. This CDR3 spans 14 amino acids. The ends lost 4 bases at V and 4 bases at J; junction bases unmatched: 3. From germline, CDR1 is SGHRS and CDR2 YFSETQ. The CDR3 region has the DNA TGCGCCAGCAGCAGCGGGGGGGCCTCAGATACGCAGTATTTT. It yields the protein CASSSGGASDTQYF.

This clonotype was counted ten times or more. The chain uses TRBV18 and TRBJ1-3; D ambiguous. Trimming removed 3 bases from V and 0 bases from J, with 9 bases in between. CDR1 is KGHSH, CDR2 LQKENI, per germline. This CDR3 comprises 15 residues. The CDR3 loop reads CASSPQYSSGNTIYF. The CDR3 coding sequence is TGTGCCAGCTCACCCCAATACAGCTCTGGAAACACCATATATTTT.

V and J are TRBV20-1 and TRBJ2-5, with 12 bases identical to TRBD1. The CDR3 has 15 residues. Germline V CDR1 and CDR2: DFQATT, SNEGSKA (reference sequence). V lost 3 bases, J lost 4 bases, and 6 bases stayed unmatched. Here the CDR3 DNA reads TGCAGTGCTAGTCCCGGGACAGGGGGCCGAGAGACCCAGTACTTC. Amino acids: CSASPGTGGRETQYF.

This clonotype was observed a handful of times. The chain couples TRBV4-3 to TRBJ2-3, with D perhaps TRBD2 (6 bases). The CDR3 has 18 residues. The V and J ends lost 2 bases and 3 bases respectively, with 21 bases between them. The germline V gene encodes CDR1 LGHNA and CDR2 YSLEER. Here the CDR3 reads CASSQTWGGLSGTDTQYF. CDR3 sequence (DNA): TGCGCCAGCAGCCAAACTTGGGGCGGACTATCAGGTACAGATACGCAGTATTTT.

This clonotype was seen a few times. The chain is built from TRBV10-3 and TRBJ2-7; 11 positions agree with TRBD2. The junction had 3 bases not matched to a gene; V was cut back by 5 bases and J by 3 bases. The CDR3 is 14 residues long. Looked up from germline, CDR1 is ENHRY and CDR2 is SYGVKD. CDR3 coding DNA: TGTGCCATCAGTCCGGGGACTAGCGGCTACGAGCAGTACTTC. Its translation is CAISPGTSGYEQYF.

This clonotype has only one observation. This sequence joins TRBV20-1 and TRBJ2-1, with a weak D call TRBD2 (6 bases). The CDR3 covers 12 residues. The V and J ends lost 1 base and 10 bases respectively, with 11 bases between them. Germline values: CDR1 DFQATT, CDR2 SNEGSKA (reference sequence). CDR3 coding DNA: TGCAGTGCTAGAGTGGGGGGTCGAGAGCAGTTCTTC. As protein: CSARVGGREQFF.

As regards this clonotype: At one end the junction does not follow the germline gene, possibly because of a read error. The chain links TRBV11-2 to TRBJ2-7; D perhaps matches TRBD1 (5 bases). Germline assignment: CDR1 SGHAT and CDR2 FQNNGV. The CDR3 consists of 15 residues. Here the CDR3 DNA reads TGTGGCAGCAGCTTAGTGGCAGGGCAGGACTACGAGCAGTACTTC. Its translation: CGSSLVAGQDYEQYF.

This clonotype was observed a few times. The CDR3 coding sequence is TGTGCCAGCAGTTATGACAGGGCCACGAACACTGAAGCTTTCTTT. Its protein product is CASSYDRATNTEAFF. The chain combines TRBV12-3 or TRBV12-4 with TRBJ1-1, with TRBD1 identical over 7 bases. This CDR3 comprises 15 residues. V trimming: 4 bases; J trimming: 1 base; junction bases outside the gene matches: 6.

The rearrangement uses TRBV7-8 and TRBJ1-5; D uncertain. The CDR3 spans 13 residues. CDR1 is SGHVS and CDR2 is FQNEAQ in the germline V gene. The V end lost 5 bases, the J end lost 6 bases, and 11 bases lay between the germline ends. The DNA for the CDR3 is TGTGCCAGCAGCAAAGGATACAGTCAGCCCCAGCATTTT. Residues: CASSKGYSQPQHF.

This clonotype appeared a few times. The rearrangement links TRBV5-1 to TRBJ2-1, with a weak D call TRBD2 (6 bases). This CDR3 has 15 amino acids. Germline V gene data show CDR1 as SGHRS and CDR2 as YFSETQ. V lost 6 bases and J 2 bases, leaving 15 bases between the germline ends. Here the CDR3 reads CASTITGVTYNEQFF. CDR3 coding DNA: TGCGCCAGCACCATCACGGGGGTTACCTACAATGAGCAGTTCTTC.

J is TRBJ2-7 and V is TRBV20-1; 8 nucleotides match TRBD1. The CDR3 is made up of 12 amino acids. From germline, CDR1 is DFQATT and CDR2 SNEGSKA (reference sequence). V shed 2 bases and J 6 bases; nucleotides not matched to a gene: 3. CDR3 protein: CSARTDRAEQYF. In DNA form, the CDR3 reads TGCAGTGCTAGAACGGACAGGGCCGAGCAGTACTTC.

The chain employs TRBV11-2 and TRBJ2-5, with D perhaps TRBD1 (5 bases). Trimming removed 6 bases from V and 3 bases from J, with 11 bases in between. The CDR3 length is 13 residues. Germline V lookup: CDR1 SGHAT, CDR2 FQNNGV. For the CDR3, the DNA is TGTGCCAGCAGTGAACAGGTCAAAGAGACCCAGTACTTC. It encodes CASSEQVKETQYF.

Comment on this clonotype: The junction shows a germline mismatch at one end, possibly a read error. The chain uses TRBV7-7 and TRBJ2-3; 9 bases line up with TRBD2. Per germline, CDR1 SSHAT and CDR2 FNYEAQ (reference sequence). The CDR3 length is 19 residues. The CDR3 sequence is CASSKEVGRLAGITDTQYF. The CDR3 nucleotides read TGTGCTAGCAGCAAGGAAGTGGGGAGGCTAGCGGGGATCACAGATACGCAGTATTTT.

The rearrangement joins TRBV20-1 to TRBJ2-7; tentatively, D is TRBD1 (7 bases). V was shortened by 5 bases and J by 6 bases, with 20 bases between the two germline ends. Germline CDR1 reads DFQATT; CDR2 reads SNEGSKA (reference sequence). There are 14 residues in the CDR3. The CDR3 coding sequence is TGCAGTGCTGTCAGGGGGGTCGGCGGGATCGAGCAGTACTTC. Residues: CSAVRGVGGIEQYF.

This clonotype has only a few counts. The chain combines TRBV28 with TRBJ2-1; 7 bases fit TRBD1. Germline V gene sequence: CDR1 MDHEN, CDR2 SYDVKM. V was clipped by 3 bases and J by 6 bases; unmatched bases: 5. The CDR3 covers 14 residues. This chain's CDR3 is CASSFTRGRNEQFF. The CDR3 DNA reads TGTGCCAGCAGTTTTACAAGGGGGCGCAATGAGCAGTTCTTC.

On this clonotype itself: This may be a read error, as it is one base from a much larger clone. J is TRBJ2-1 and V is TRBV29-1; 13 bases match TRBD2. This CDR3 contains 17 residues. In germline, CDR1 is SQVTM, CDR2 ANQGSEA. The CDR3 bases are TGCAGCGTTTCTGGACTAGCGGGAGAGTGGGGTTACAATAAGCAGTTCTTC. As protein: CSVSGLAGEWGYNKQFF.

The table lists this clonotype with many counts. The V and J genes are TRBV12-3 or TRBV12-4 and TRBJ2-3, with D uncertain. The CDR3 is 12 amino acids. V was pared by 6 bases and J by 5 bases, with 9 bases between. The CDR3 loop reads CASRTYGDTQYF. The CDR3 DNA follows: TGTGCCAGCAGGACCTACGGAGATACGCAGTATTTT.

The chain combines TRBV18 with TRBJ2-1; D is uncertain. Germline V gene lookup returns CDR1 KGHSH and CDR2 LQKENI. The CDR3 spans 13 residues. V was shortened by 0 bases and J by 5 bases, with 5 bases between the two germline ends. The CDR3 sequence: CASSPPNDNEQFF. The CDR3 DNA sequence: TGTGCCAGCTCACCACCAAACGACAATGAGCAGTTCTTC.

The table lists this clonotype with many counts. In nucleotides, the CDR3 is TGTGCCATCAAGGGCAATTTGAACACTGAAGCTTTCTTT. It encodes CAIKGNLNTEAFF. The rearrangement links TRBV10-3 to TRBJ1-1; D is uncertain. Trimming took off 7 bases at V and 0 bases at J, with 9 bases between the two ends. This CDR3 is built from 13 residues. Germline values: CDR1 ENHRY, CDR2 SYGVKD.

This clonotype was picked up a small number of times. The J gene is TRBJ2-3, the V gene TRBV12-3 or TRBV12-4; 9 bases are a match to TRBD2. After removal of 7 bases from V and 4 bases from J, the junction contained 9 bases not matched to a gene. The CDR3 spans 15 residues. The CDR3 DNA reads TGTGCCAGCACCCTAATGGGACTAGCCGCAGATACGCAGTATTTT. As protein: CASTLMGLAADTQYF.

The chain uses TRBV20-1 and TRBJ2-3; TRBD2 is a possible D gene (6 bases). CDR3 length: 16 residues. The V and J ends lost 2 bases and 5 bases respectively, with 20 bases between them. Germline-derived CDR1 and CDR2 are DFQATT and SNEGSKA (reference sequence). For the CDR3, the DNA is TGCAGTGCTAGACTTCGGGAGTCGTCTGGTATAGATACGCAGTATTTT. Amino acid sequence: CSARLRESSGIDTQYF.

This clonotype was observed many times. This chain joins TRBV7-9 and TRBJ1-5, with a weak D call TRBD1 (5 bases). Germline loops: CDR1 SEHNR, CDR2 FQNEAQ (reference sequence). Trimming took off 5 bases at V and 7 bases at J, with 15 bases between the two ends. The CDR3 is 14 amino acids. Here the CDR3 reads CASSASGTGQPQHF. In DNA form, the CDR3 reads TGTGCCAGCAGCGCCTCAGGGACGGGCCAGCCCCAGCATTTT.

This clonotype occurred many times. This chain's CDR3 is CASRGNGRASDEQYF. The CDR3 coding sequence is TGTGCCAGCAGAGGAAACGGACGGGCGAGCGACGAGCAGTACTTC. V is TRBV21-1 and J is TRBJ2-7; the tabulated D call, TRBD1, remains unverified against the DNA. TRBV21-1 is classified as a pseudogene. This CDR3 has 15 residues.